Listed below are T cell receptor beta chains from one sample, sequenced in a study of cytomegalovirus exposure and HLA in healthy donors. Repertoires were generated with immunoSEQ multiplex PCR, while TCRdb's copy carries only in-frame clones and drops some. Among tens of thousands of clones listed, 70% to 85% were seen once. Sequenced material: PBMCs. The receptors derive from a man between 50 and 59 years old in good health and CMV-seronegative. Both conserved end residues are part of each CDR3. A D gene is named only where the DNA matches it firmly. Only part of the rows carry a size: once, few, many, or a class if the clone is expanded.

>TRBV20-1|-|once|TRBJ2-7
TGCAGTGCTAGACAGGGCGCCGAGCAGTACTTC
CSARQGAEQYF
>TRBV10-2|-|-|TRBJ1-5
TGCGCCAGCTTGGGAGGGGTAGGTCAGCCCCAGCATTTT
CASLGGVGQPQHF
>TRBV2|TRBD1|once|TRBJ1-4
TGTGCCAGCAAGACAGGGCGCAGAAGTGAAAAACTGTTTTTT
CASKTGRRSEKLFF
>TRBV25-1|TRBD2|-|TRBJ2-1
TGTGCCAGCAGTGAAATGGCTAGCGGGGGCCTCAATGAGCAGTTCTTC
CASSEMASGGLNEQFF
>TRBV7-9|-|-|TRBJ2-7
TGTGCCAGCAGCTTAGGGACAGACAGGTTCCACGAGCAGTACTTC
CASSLGTDRFHEQYF
>TRBV27|-|-|TRBJ1-4
TGTGCCAGCAGTCTCCGGGACACTAGGGGAAAACTGTTTTTT
CASSLRDTRGKLFF
>TRBV2|-|-|TRBJ2-5
TGTGCCAGCAGTGGACTCGCCGGGAACCAAGAGACCCAGTACTTC
CASSGLAGNQETQYF
>TRBV7-3|TRBD1|-|TRBJ2-3
TGTGCCAGCAGCCAAAGCGGACAGGGCGGCACAGATACGCAGTATTTT
CASSQSGQGGTDTQYF
>TRBV2|TRBD2|-|TRBJ2-3
TGTGCCAGCAGTGCTAGCGGGGCAGATACGCAGTATTTT
CASSASGADTQYF
>TRBV7-9|TRBD1|-|TRBJ2-5
TGTGCCAGCAGCATAGGACAGGGTGAGGTAGAGACCCAGTACTTC
CASSIGQGEVETQYF
>TRBV18|TRBD1|-|TRBJ2-7
TGTGCCAGCTCACTTATACCGGGACAGGATATCTACGAGCAGTACTTC
CASSLIPGQDIYEQYF
>TRBV18|-|-|TRBJ1-4
TGTGCCAGCTCAACCGGACAGAAAGCAACTAATGAAAAACTGTTTTTT
CASSTGQKATNEKLFF
>TRBV10-3|-|-|TRBJ2-5
TGTGCCATCAGTGAACTAGGCGGGGCCGCCGGGGAGACCCAGTACTTC
CAISELGGAAGETQYF
>TRBV6-1|-|-|TRBJ1-5
TGTGTCAGCAGTGAAAGGAGAGGCAATCAGCCCCAGCATTTT
CVSSERRGNQPQHF
>TRBV5-1|TRBD1|-|TRBJ2-7
TGCGCCAGCAGCCAGGGACAGCCCCAGGGCTCCTACGAGCAGTACTTC
CASSQGQPQGSYEQYF
>TRBV14|-|once|TRBJ2-5
TGTGCCAGCAGCCCTGGACTGTTCGACTACCAAGAGACCCAGTACTTC
CASSPGLFDYQETQYF
>TRBV9|-|-|TRBJ2-3
TGTGCCAGCAGCCAATTAGCCGGGACAACTAGCACAGATACGCAGTATTTT
CASSQLAGTTSTDTQYF
>TRBV5-6|-|-|TRBJ2-7
TGTGCCAGCAGCTTGGACACTAGTTACGAGCAGTACTTC
CASSLDTSYEQYF
>TRBV9|TRBD1|-|TRBJ2-7
TGTGCCAGCAGCGCCAGGGACAGGGGTTTGGAGCAGTACTTC
CASSARDRGLEQYF
>TRBV5-1|TRBD2|-|TRBJ2-1
TGCGCCAGCGGCGCGGGGGGGCCCGGCAATGAGCAGTTCTTC
CASGAGGPGNEQFF
>TRBV19|-|-|TRBJ2-7
TGTGCCAGTAGTATTCGGGGAGGAGGCGAGCAGTACTTC
CASSIRGGGEQYF
>TRBV4-1|TRBD1|few|TRBJ1-6
TGCGCCAGCAGCCAAGCAACACAGGGGGGGGACTATAATTCACCCCTCCACTTT
CASSQATQGGDYNSPLHF
>TRBV2|TRBD2|few|TRBJ2-3
TGTGCCAGCTTGAGAGGGACTAGCGGGGGCACAGATACGCAGTATTTT
CASLRGTSGGTDTQYF
>TRBV7-8|TRBD1|-|TRBJ1-2
TGTGCCAGCAGCCCTTGGGACAGGGGTCGTTCTGGCTACACCTTC
CASSPWDRGRSGYTF
>TRBV5-1|-|-|TRBJ1-3
TGCGCCAGCAGCTCCACCTTTGGGGGCCTCTCTGGAAACACCATATATTTT
CASSSTFGGLSGNTIYF
>TRBV5-5|TRBD2|-|TRBJ2-2
TGTGCCAGCAGGGCTAGCGGGGTGAACACCGGGGAGCTGTTTTTT
CASRASGVNTGELFF
>TRBV27|-|few|TRBJ1-1
TGTGCCAGCAGTACAGGGTTGTTGGCTTTCTTT
CASSTGLLAFF
>TRBV11-3|-|-|TRBJ2-7
TGTGCCAGCAGCTTAGGGCAATCCTACGAGCAGTACTTC
CASSLGQSYEQYF
>TRBV10-3|-|few|TRBJ1-4
TGTGCCATCAGTACTACAGGGAGGGGAGCTAATGAAAAACTGTTTTTT
CAISTTGRGANEKLFF
>TRBV21-1|-|once|TRBJ1-6
TGTGCCAGCAGCACGGACAGGCGGGGCTATTCACCCCTCCACTTT
CASSTDRRGYSPLHF
>TRBV27|-|-|TRBJ1-5
TGTGCCAGCAGACAGGGTATAAAACAGCCCCAGCATTTT
CASRQGIKQPQHF
>TRBV5-5|-|-|TRBJ1-4
TGTGCCAGCAGCTTGCGATCAGGGGAAAAACTGTTTTTT
CASSLRSGEKLFF
>TRBV27|-|-|TRBJ1-2
TGTGCCAGCAGTTTCCCCACCCAGGGGAAAGGCTACACCTTC
CASSFPTQGKGYTF
>TRBV6-4|-|-|TRBJ1-2
TGTGCCAGCAGTGACTCGTTGCGGGGTGGCTACACCTTC
CASSDSLRGGYTF
>TRBV15|TRBD1|-|TRBJ1-2
TGTGCCACCAGCAGAGACCAGAAGGACAGGGTCAACTATGGCTACACCTTC
CATSRDQKDRVNYGYTF
>TRBV2|-|-|TRBJ1-2
TGTGCCAGCAGTGGCCGGTATGGCTACACCTTC
CASSGRYGYTF
>TRBV5-6|TRBD2|-|TRBJ2-7
TGTGCCAGCAACCCGTTCGGGGGGGAGTACGAGCAGTACTTC
CASNPFGGEYEQYF
>TRBV6-5|-|-|TRBJ1-1
TGTGCCAGCAGTTTCCCCGGGGAGCCTATCTTT
CASSFPGEPIF
>TRBV7-8|TRBD1|-|TRBJ2-3
TGTGCCAGCAGCTTATGGGACAGTAGCACAGATACGCAGTATTTT
CASSLWDSSTDTQYF
>TRBV18|-|-|TRBJ2-7
TGTGCCAGCTCACCACCGGGGGCTTACGAGCAGTACTTC
CASSPPGAYEQYF
>TRBV5-6|-|-|TRBJ1-6
TGTGCCAGCAGTCCGCTAAGGGGGAATTCACCCCTCCACTTT
CASSPLRGNSPLHF
>TRBV25-1|TRBD2|-|TRBJ2-3
TGTGCCACCGAGCGGGGGGGCCTAGGAGATACGCAGTATTTT
CATERGGLGDTQYF
>TRBV27|-|-|TRBJ2-5
TGTGCCAGCAGTTTAGGCAGGTCGGAGACCCAGTACTTC
CASSLGRSETQYF
>TRBV4-3|-|-|TRBJ1-2
TGCGCCAGCAGCCAAGCGGGGGATCGGGGAGGCTACACCTTC
CASSQAGDRGGYTF
>TRBV11-2|-|once|TRBJ2-1
TGTGCCAGCAGCCGAGCCAGGACTACCTACAATGAGCAGTTCTTC
CASSRARTTYNEQFF
>TRBV19|TRBD1|-|TRBJ2-7
TGTGCCAGTAGTCCGGGACAGGCCTACGAGCAGTACTTC
CASSPGQAYEQYF
>TRBV19|-|-|TRBJ2-5
TGTGCCAGTAGTATGACACTTCAAGAGACCCAGTACTTC
CASSMTLQETQYF
>TRBV18|-|-|TRBJ1-3
TGTGCCAGCTCACCAAGTCTCGGGTCCCCGAACTCTGGAAACACCATATATTTT
CASSPSLGSPNSGNTIYF
>TRBV19|-|-|TRBJ2-7
TGTGCCTCCCGTAAGGAGGGGGCTACCTACGAGCAGTACTTC
CASRKEGATYEQYF
>TRBV5-6|-|-|TRBJ1-6
TGTGCCAGCAGCTTGGGGAGGGGCCCGAATTCACCCCTCCACTTT
CASSLGRGPNSPLHF
>TRBV5-4|-|-|TRBJ2-5
TGTGCCAGCAGCTTGAGGGGCGCAGAGACCCAGTACTTC
CASSLRGAETQYF
>TRBV6-6|TRBD1|once|TRBJ1-1
TGTGCCAGCAGCCGGACAGGGGGTGAAGCTTTCTTT
CASSRTGGEAFF
>TRBV5-1|-|few|TRBJ2-2
TGCGCCAGCAGCTTGGATACGGACAGTAAGGACACCGGGGAGCTGTTTTTT
CASSLDTDSKDTGELFF
>TRBV27|TRBD1|-|TRBJ2-7
TGTGCCAGCAGTTTAAGGGTTGCAGGGGGCTACTACGAGCAGTACTTC
CASSLRVAGGYYEQYF
>TRBV18|-|-|TRBJ2-1
TGTGCCAGCTCACCACCCCAGACCCCGAGAGGTGAGCAGTTCTTC
CASSPPQTPRGEQFF